This T cell receptor beta chain stems from a study of chemoradiotherapy in HPV16-positive cancers. About the research overall: Candidate HPV-specific clones and shared TCR motifs came from two HPV16-positive patients.

Study outcomes and limitations: Only two HPV16-positive patients supplied the functional HPV-specificity definition.

TCRdb's table, derived via immunoSEQ multiplex PCR, lists solely in-frame clones and lacks some. In the table there are under 3,500 clones, approximately 88% of which are singletons. V gave up 11 bases and J gave up 5 bases; unmatched junction bases: 6. The CDR3 consists of 12 residues. The germline gives CDR1 SGHVS, CDR2 FQNEAQ. On this clone itself: The target antigen is unknown.

The TCR originated in a human donor with HPV-associated anogenital cancer. V and J are TRBV7-8 and TRBJ2-1; 7 bases fit TRBD2. The material sequenced was tumor tissue, taken from a patient who underwent chemoradiotherapy. The DNA of the CDR3 is TGTGCCTCTTCAGGGACTAACAATGAGCAGTTCTTC. This codes for CASSGTNNEQFF. Variable domain in full (rest from reference TRBV7-8 and TRBJ2-1): GAGVSQSPRYKVAKRGQDVALRCDPISGHVSLFWYQQALGQGPEFLTYFQNEAQLDKSGLPSDRFFAERPEGSVSTLKIQRTQQEDSAVYLCASSGTNNEQFFGPGTRLTVL.